These 22 T cell receptor beta chains were sequenced from one sample in a study of T cell changes during pregnancy in multiple sclerosis (dated by TCRdb to between 2018 and 2020). Libraries were made using the immunoSEQ multiplex PCR assay. TCRdb mirrors the immuneACCESS table, restricted to in-frame sequences. Some clones are absent from its copies; in checked studies, under half trace to an unresolved V gene, and the reason for the others is unknown. The sample table records 56,000 or so clones; less than 90% of these occur just once. The top ten constitute 0.38% of the sample. The source material was CD4+ T cells from peripheral blood mononuclear cells, sampled in the third trimester of pregnancy. The source is a female donor with multiple sclerosis, enrolled in a pregnancy study.

This clone was found a few times. The V gene is TRBV5-1, the J gene TRBJ1-1, with TRBD1 identical over 7 bases. V lost 0 bases and J lost 6; bases outside the gene matches: 8. The V gene's germline CDR1 is SGHRS and CDR2 YFSETQ. This CDR3 is 15 amino acids long. The CDR3, as DNA: TGCGCCAGCAGCTTGGGGACAGGCCAGGTGGCTGAAGCTTTCTTT. This sequence encodes CASSLGTGQVAEAFF.

As concerns this clone: The germline gene is not matched at one end of the junction; a read error may be the cause. The chain is built from TRBV28 and TRBJ2-7; tentative D call: TRBD1 (5 bases). Germline V lookup: CDR1 MDHEN, CDR2 SYDVKM. The CDR3 extends over 17 amino acids. DNA for the CDR3: TGTGCCAGCAGTTCGGTTGGGGCGAAGTCTTACTCCCACGAGCAGTACTTC. Amino acid sequence: CASSSVGAKSYSHEQYF.

This clone was seen only once. The V and J genes are TRBV6-5 and TRBJ2-7; D is undetermined. Germline V CDR1 and CDR2: MNHEY, SVGAGI. The CDR3 sequence is 12 residues long. The ends were cut back, 7 bases at V and 0 bases at J, with 7 bases in the middle. CDR3 nucleotide sequence: TGTGCCAGCACTGGCAACTCCTACGAGCAGTACTTC. Encoded protein: CASTGNSYEQYF.

There are a few counts of this clone. The chain uses TRBV6-5 and TRBJ1-2, with D possibly being TRBD1 (6 bases). With 2 bases removed from V and 8 bases from J, the gap between germline ends came to 12 bases. This CDR3 has 13 residues. Germline values: CDR1 MNHEY, CDR2 SVGAGI. The CDR3 loop reads CASSYRGIEGYTF. The CDR3 DNA sequence: TGTGCCAGCAGTTACAGGGGGATCGAGGGCTACACCTTC.

This rearrangement joins TRBV5-1 to TRBJ1-1; D may be TRBD1 (5 bases). CDR1 is SGHRS and CDR2 is YFSETQ in the germline V gene. The CDR3 sequence is 13 residues long. The V and J ends lost 2 bases and 4 bases respectively, with 9 bases between them. The DNA for the CDR3 is TGCGCCAGCAGCTTACAGGAAGCCACTGAAGCTTTCTTT. Residues: CASSLQEATEAFF.

The V call is TRBV28, the J call TRBJ2-1; 8 nucleotides line up with TRBD1. With V trimmed by 2 bases and J by 2 bases, 5 bases remained unmatched. This CDR3 contains 16 residues. Germline values: CDR1 MDHEN, CDR2 SYDVKM. The chain's CDR3 is CASSLRGQGTYNEQFF. CDR3 DNA sequence: TGTGCCAGCAGTTTAAGAGGACAGGGAACCTACAATGAGCAGTTCTTC.

The chain recombines TRBV18 with TRBJ1-5; a weak D match, TRBD1 (6 bases). V was pared by 6 bases and J by 2 bases, with 17 bases between. The V gene's germline CDR1 is KGHSH and CDR2 LQKENI. The CDR3 is 16 residues long. The CDR3 sequence is CASSPRGLRGNQPQHF. CDR3 nucleotide sequence: TGTGCCAGCTCCCCCAGGGGTCTAAGGGGCAATCAGCCCCAGCATTTT. The complete variable domain, with remaining parts taken from reference TRBV18 and TRBJ1-5, reads NAGVMQNPRHLVRRRGQEARLRCSPMKGHSHVYWYRQLPEEGLKFMVYLQKENIIDESGMPKERFSAEFPKEGPSILRIQQVVRGDSAAYFCASSPRGLRGNQPQHFGDGTRLSIL.

The table lists this clone with a count of one. The chain links TRBV27 to TRBJ2-7, with 9 bases fitting TRBD1. Germline-derived CDR1 and CDR2 are MNHEY and SMNVEV (reference sequence). V trimming: 5 bases; J trimming: 0 bases; junction bases outside the gene matches: 14. The CDR3 is 18 residues long. For the CDR3, the DNA is TGTGCCAGCAGTGTCCTCGGGACAGGGTCCGTGATCTCCTACGAGCAGTACTTC. Amino acids: CASSVLGTGSVISYEQYF.

V usage is TRBV7-2 and J usage is TRBJ2-5; no reliable D call. The germline CDR1 and CDR2 sequences are SGHTA and FQGNSA. Between the trimmed V and J ends, which lost 1 base and 5 bases, there was a span of 14 bases. The CDR3 totals 15 residues. The CDR3 is CASSLVQDFLETQYF. CDR3 nucleotide sequence: TGTGCCAGCAGCTTAGTTCAAGACTTCCTGGAGACCCAGTACTTC.

This clone was found once. This chain joins TRBV6-6 and TRBJ2-1, with 7 bases fitting TRBD2. The CDR3 loop spans 13 amino acids. Losses at the gene ends were 5 bases for V and 5 bases for J; bases not matched to a gene: 3. Germline loops: CDR1 MNHNY, CDR2 SVGAGI (reference sequence). The CDR3 reads CASSRDYNNEQFF. The CDR3 DNA follows: TGTGCCAGCAGTAGGGACTACAACAATGAGCAGTTCTTC.

This clone turned up a few times. CDR3 protein: CASRNMGQLNYGYTF. In nucleotides, the CDR3 is TGTGCCAGTAGAAATATGGGACAGCTTAACTATGGCTACACCTTC. The V and J genes are TRBV19 and TRBJ1-2, with 7 bases lining up with TRBD1. Losses at the gene ends were 6 bases for V and 1 base for J; bases not matched to a gene: 8. The germline gives CDR1 LNHDA, CDR2 SQIVND (reference sequence). The CDR3 spans 15 residues.

The chain recombines TRBV7-8 with TRBJ2-7; 8 bases align to TRBD1. The germline V gene encodes CDR1 SGHVS and CDR2 FQNEAQ. CDR3 length: 14 residues. J was trimmed by 0 bases and V by 8 bases; bases with no gene match: 6. The CDR3 DNA follows: TGTGCCAGCCGCGGACAGGGAACCTCCTACGAGCAGTACTTC. It is translated as CASRGQGTSYEQYF.

The chain combines TRBV5-1 with TRBJ2-3; D call uncertain. Trimming took off 0 bases at V and 6 bases at J, with 8 bases between the two ends. The CDR3 runs 13 residues. From germline, CDR1 is SGHRS and CDR2 YFSETQ. The CDR3 sequence is CASSLASRDTQYF. In DNA form, the CDR3 reads TGCGCCAGCAGCTTGGCCTCGCGCGATACGCAGTATTTT.

The rearrangement links TRBV5-6 to TRBJ1-1, with unresolved D. The germline gives CDR1 SGHDT, CDR2 YYEEEE. The V end lost 4 bases, the J end lost 1 base, and 11 bases lay between the germline ends. The CDR3 sequence is 14 residues long. CDR3 sequence: CASSIPPSNTEAFF. The CDR3 bases are TGTGCCAGCAGCATTCCTCCCTCGAACACTGAAGCTTTCTTT. The full variable domain, completed using reference TRBV5-6 and TRBJ1-1, is DAGVTQSPTHLIKTRGQQVTLRCSPKSGHDTVSWYQQALGQGPQFIFQYYEEEERQRGNFPDRFSGHQFPNYSSELNVNALLLGDSALYLCASSIPPSNTEAFFGQGTRLTVV.

This sequence joins TRBV7-2 and TRBJ1-3, with a possible D match to TRBD1 (6 bases). Germline CDR1 reads SGHTA; CDR2 reads FQGNSA. Trimming took off 2 bases at V and 7 bases at J, with 9 bases between the two ends. The CDR3 spans 13 residues. The CDR3 spells CASSLRRGNTIYF. The CDR3 nucleotides read TGTGCCAGCAGCTTACGCAGGGGTAACACCATATATTTT.

This clone was detected a few times. The CDR3 is CASSVASYAAGRTEAFF. CDR3 nucleotides: TGTGCCAGCAGCGTAGCCTCCTATGCCGCGGGGAGGACTGAAGCTTTCTTT. V gene TRBV9 combines with J gene TRBJ1-1; no reliable D call. V lost 0 bases and J 5 bases, leaving 20 bases between the germline ends. The germline V gene has CDR1 SGDLS and CDR2 YYNGEE. The CDR3 loop spans 17 amino acids.

The chain joins TRBV4-2 to TRBJ2-7; 7 nucleotides match TRBD2. Germline-derived CDR1 and CDR2 are LGHNA and YNFKEQ. This CDR3 has 15 amino acids. The trim removed 0 bases at V and 4 bases at J, leaving 6 bases unmatched. Here the CDR3 reads CASSQDRGSLYEQYF. CDR3 in DNA: TGTGCCAGCAGCCAAGATCGCGGGAGTCTATACGAGCAGTACTTC.

This chain's CDR3 is CASSVGGIRTEAFF. The CDR3 coding sequence is TGTGCCAGCAGCGTAGGAGGGATCCGGACTGAAGCTTTCTTT. The chain carries TRBV9 and TRBJ1-1, with D unclear. Germline CDR1 and CDR2: SGDLS and YYNGEE. The CDR3 covers 14 residues. Trimming cost V 0 bases and J 5 bases, with 11 bases left between them.

This chain links TRBV7-2 with TRBJ2-3; D is uncertain. This CDR3 spans 13 amino acids. V was cut by 5 bases and J by 1 base, with 7 bases left in between. Per the germline V gene, CDR1 is SGHTA and CDR2 is FQGNSA. The CDR3 here is CASSPRGTDTQYF. The CDR3 coding sequence is TGTGCCAGCAGCCCACGGGGCACAGATACGCAGTATTTT.

The genes are TRBV4-3 and TRBJ1-2; the match to TRBD1 covers 10 bases. Germline lookup yields CDR1 LGHNA and CDR2 YSLEER. The ends lost 0 bases at V and 2 bases at J; junction bases unmatched: 3. CDR3 length: 16 residues. For the CDR3, the DNA is TGCGCCAGCAGCCAAGATAAGGGACAGGGGAACTATGGCTACACCTTC. This translates into CASSQDKGQGNYGYTF.

The V gene is TRBV5-1, the J gene TRBJ2-3; 8 bases are shared with TRBD2. Germline V gene data show CDR1 as SGHRS and CDR2 as YFSETQ. This CDR3 has 16 amino acids. The V segment lost 0 bases and the J segment 3 bases; nucleotides outside the gene matches: 6. CDR3 in DNA: TGCGCCAGCAGCTTGGGGAGCGGGAGCGAGACAGATACGCAGTATTTT. Encoded protein: CASSLGSGSETDTQYF.

This clone occurred once. The rearrangement links TRBV19 to TRBJ1-4, with TRBD1 matching over 8 bases. The CDR3 contains 14 residues. V lost 4 bases, J lost 5 bases, and 3 bases stayed unmatched. CDR1 and CDR2 from the germline V gene are LNHDA and SQIVND (reference sequence). The CDR3 is CASSRTGINEKLFF. In nucleotides, the CDR3 is TGTGCCAGTAGTAGGACAGGGATAAATGAAAAACTGTTTTTT. Looking up the rest from reference TRBV19 and TRBJ1-4 gives the full variable domain: DGGITQSPKYLFRKEGQNVTLSCEQNLNHDAMYWYRQDPGQGLRLIYYSQIVNDFQKGDIAEGYSVSREKKESFPLTVTSAQKNPTAFYLCASSRTGINEKLFFGSGTQLSVL.